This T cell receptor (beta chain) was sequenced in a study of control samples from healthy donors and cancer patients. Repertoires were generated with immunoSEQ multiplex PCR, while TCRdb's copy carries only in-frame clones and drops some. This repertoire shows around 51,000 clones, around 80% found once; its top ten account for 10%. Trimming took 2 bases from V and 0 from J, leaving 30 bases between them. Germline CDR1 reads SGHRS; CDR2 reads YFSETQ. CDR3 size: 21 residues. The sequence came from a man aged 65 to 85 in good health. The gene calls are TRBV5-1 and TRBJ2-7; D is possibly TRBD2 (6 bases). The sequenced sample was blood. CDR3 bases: TGCGCCAGCAGCTTCGAGGCTCAGGTCCGGTTCAAATTCGGGGGCTCCTACGAGCAGTACTTC. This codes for CASSFEAQVRFKFGGSYEQYF.